This T cell receptor beta chain appears in the sequencing data of a study of beta chain features in type 1 diabetes. On the study more broadly: No patient-donor differences in age, gender, total cells or subset yield. General study findings and limits: Shorter TCRB CDR3s, moderately but significantly so, marked every one of the four CD4+ subsets in Type 1 diabetes patients. The influence of HLA type on TCRB rearrangement stayed undetermined.

All of the isolated RNA was reverse transcribed, so expressed TCRB transcripts were sequenced. Sequenced by immunoSEQ multiplex PCR; TCRdb stores in-frame clones only, minus some. The table has over 650,000 clones, over 12% seen once. Trimming removed 8 bases from V and 0 bases from J, with 14 bases in between. This CDR3 is built from 14 residues. Germline-derived CDR1 and CDR2 are SGHTA and FQGNSA. Sorted CD4+ subsets: naive, central memory, regulatory, stem cell-like memory (CD45RO/CCR7/CD25/CD127/CD95/CD27 panel). This clone was counted only a few times. Its antigen is not known. Sequenced input: naive CD4+ T cells from blood. The origin of this receptor is a man younger than 30 with type 1 diabetes. This chain uses TRBV7-2 with TRBJ2-7, with D tentatively TRBD1 (6 bases). The CDR3 here is CASCCDRNSYEQYF. In DNA form, the CDR3 reads TGTGCCAGCTGTTGTGACAGGAACTCCTACGAGCAGTACTTC.